The entry that follows covers one T cell receptor beta chain sequence. Other DNA sequences in this sample translate to the same CDR3. Germline assignment: CDR1 SGHVS and CDR2 FQNEAQ. The V and J ends lost 5 bases and 4 bases, in that order; junction bases with no gene match: 5. CDR3 length: 15 residues. The entry originates in a study of blood T cell repertoires in COVID-19. Looking at the study overall: Samples came from the United States, Italy and Spain, spanning acute and convalescent COVID-19. From T cells, B-cell-depleted T cells, or PBMCs came the material, which was cDNA or gDNA.

As handled by the study authors: Amplification of reference gene primers provided the estimated nucleated cell counts. Here immunoSEQ multiplex PCR was the method, and the copy in TCRdb shows in-frame clones only, minus some. The V and J calls and clone size were taken over from that table, and D and trimming were inferred from the DNA. The sample carries approximately 89,000 clones, 80% recorded once. The rearrangement uses TRBV7-8 and TRBJ2-1, with TRBD2 matching 10 bases. Sequenced input: peripheral blood. The sequence was obtained from a human donor in a cohort sampled during active COVID-19. The CDR3: CASSPSGGTYNEQFF. In DNA, the CDR3 is TGTGCCAGCAGCCCTAGCGGGGGAACATACAATGAGCAGTTCTTC.